This T cell receptor beta chain comes out of a study of cytomegalovirus exposure and HLA in healthy donors (TCRdb year 2017). Concerning the study at large: An earlier analysis of some 600 of the donors reported about 280 Gb of sequence data and around 110 million unique TCR beta sequences obtained from approximately 180 million T cells. Roughly 300 gigabases of sequencing data and 91 million or so unique TCR sequences made up an early release that covered some 640 HLA-typed donors. Of the 300 to 450 genotyped donors, 75% to 85% were placed in the genetic ancestry cluster associated with self-reported Caucasian donors. The study aimed to test whether cataloging public T cell receptors could reveal signatures of past pathogen exposure. The T cell repertoires of 666 subjects were profiled by immunosequencing and related to cytomegalovirus serostatus. Besides the first cohort of 666 subjects, a separate validation cohort made up of 120 different subjects was used. To predict cytomegalovirus infection status, the study brought together high-throughput TCR immunosequencing, statistical association of individual TCRs with disease status, and machine learning. A later analysis re-analyzed previously published TCR beta repertoires from about 730 donors and added high-resolution HLA genotyping to study TCR occurrence patterns. Rather than using new phenotypic data, the later analysis identified candidate immune exposures from TCR beta sequences and from how often those sequences occurred across donors. To decide whether each TCR beta V gene segment behaved as functional or pseudogenic, an earlier analysis of 587 of the donors relied on high-throughput TCR beta sequencing. Donor age, sex, ethnicity and CMV serostatus were compiled together with the repertoire data. In a later genetic analysis, genome-wide SNP genotypes for about three fifths of the roughly 670 donors were used, and that subset was treated as a discovery cohort. All discovery cohort repertoires had been generated using a single sequencing platform. Class I and class II HLA loci were covered by the typing at four-digit resolution. The number of typed donors differed by locus: roughly 629-630 for A, B, C, DRB1 and DQB1; approximately 520 for DQA1; around 610 for DPA1; and some 470 for DPB1. Roughly 5 DR-DQ haplotypes were treated as single units for association and clustering because of strong linkage in the cohort. Among around 400 genotyped donors of the cohort, an average of roughly 230,000 unique TCR beta nucleotide sequences was sequenced per donor, of which about 20% were non-productive.

The cohort comprised more than 550 healthy bone marrow donors. At the time of sampling, every cohort member was nominally healthy, though immune exposures that went unrecorded were likely present. The donor tested CMV seronegative, placing the donor among the approximately 360 seronegative members of the cohort. Each donor provided a peripheral blood sample, and peripheral blood mononuclear cells were used for TCR beta sequencing. The Qiagen DNeasy Blood Extraction Kit was used to extract genomic DNA from the blood cell samples. Receptor amplification or capture employed the immunoSEQ multiplex PCR assay. For the multiplex PCR, a mixture combining 60 forward primers for TCR Vbeta segments and 13 reverse primers for TCR Jbeta segments was used. The CDR3 region of rearranged TCR beta genes was amplified from genomic DNA with a multiplex PCR assay. Amplified TCR beta libraries were sequenced as 87-base-pair reads on the Illumina HiSeq System. The paper's data handling went like this. A later analysis tallied around 80 million unique TCR beta chains across the 550 to 850 repertoires, and approximately 11 million of those chains were shared by two or more donors. A nearest-neighbor algorithm error-corrected the raw reads and collapsed the reads into unique sequences, merging closely related sequences to remove PCR and sequencing errors. To assign V, D and J gene segments, CDR3 sequences were aligned to IMGT reference sequences. For a sequence to be retained, a match of at least six nucleotides to both a V gene segment and a J gene segment was required. Rearrangements were classified as productive when the CDR3 lacked stop codons and remained in frame with V and J, and all other rearrangements were classified as non-productive. Following IMGT convention, CDR3 was defined as the stretch from the second conserved V-encoded cysteine to the conserved J-encoded phenylalanine. In an earlier analysis of 550 to 650 of the donors, sequences lacking an unambiguous match to a single V gene segment were excluded. An earlier analysis of a few hundred of the donors called V segments functional above 56.7% productive rearrangements and segregating when the between-donor standard deviation exceeded 5%. To diagnose cytomegalovirus status from the catalog of TCR beta chain sequences, a statistical classification framework was built. V and J gene assignment, in a later analysis, came from comparing TCR nucleotide sequences with IMGT/GENE-DB human TR gene sequences. In a later analysis, CDR3 sequences and most-parsimonious VDJ recombination scenarios were assigned using the TCRdist pipeline. In a later analysis, each TCR beta chain was defined by its CDR3 amino acid sequence together with its V-gene family, and reads lacking a unique V-gene family were excluded. To address suspected cross-contamination and a sequencing artifact, a later analysis removed approximately 590 highly shared, low-generation-probability nucleotide sequences. In a later analysis, a clonal expansion index was calculated for each public chain from normalized within-repertoire ranks of inferred template counts. A later analysis computed generation probabilities with a VDJ recombination model fitted to out-of-frame rearrangements, and checked the results against IGoR. In a later analysis, TCR-TCR, TCR-HLA and TCR-CMV co-occurrence was scored with hypergeometric tests, and a repertoire-size bias correction was applied to TCR pairs. To estimate false discovery rates, a later analysis permuted the HLA or CMV assignments 20 times. In a later analysis, co-occurring TCRs were grouped using DBSCAN, and TCRdist sequence similarity was added for clustering within HLA-allele-positive subsets. For co-occurrence clustering, repertoires with fewer than 30,000 or more than 120,000 public chains were excluded, along with 5 or 6 repertoires with anomalous nucleotide sharing. The immuneACCESS repertoire file appears here via TCRdb, limited to in-frame rearrangements. These files lack a portion of the clones; in checked studies, under half of the deficit traces to unresolved V genes, and the cause of the others is not known. From that table come the V and J calls and clone size; the DNA was used to work out D and trimming. Recorded for this sample are about 140,000 clones; approximately 70% of them occurred a single time. 6.5% of the sample rests with the top ten.

This clone was detected only a few times. Its target antigen remains unknown. Base qualities were left out, and no much larger clone turns up one base away. What the authors observed across the whole study: A later genetic analysis reported fewer N-insertions in productive TCRs among donors in an Asian-associated ancestry cluster than the roughly 620-donor mean. For the cohort, immune exposure information was limited to CMV serostatus. A later analysis found that most CMV-associated TCR beta chains appeared HLA-restricted, with HLA associations seemingly driven largely by CMV exposure. Across donors, most TCR sequences were observed very rarely, whereas some public TCRs were present in many individuals. Because HLA typing was unavailable for some donors at each locus, only the typed subset was used in association tests. The authors suggested that the approach could potentially be extended to other disease states and immunological phenotypes. Some IMGT-functional V segments, including TRBV6-2 and TRBV6-3, could not be told apart with the 87-base-pair reads, so those segments were excluded. Correlated functional status among segregating V segments might reflect linkage disequilibrium, but an unknown experimental factor could not be ruled out. A later analysis associated 16,951 TCR beta sequences with specific HLA alleles at a false discovery rate of 0.05. A further reported finding was that TCR beta sequences accurately predicted the HLA-A and HLA-B alleles for most subjects in the first cohort. In a later analysis, TCR association rates were found to vary across HLA loci, with the most associated TCRs seen for DRB1 alleles and the fewest for HLA-C alleles. In an earlier analysis of fewer than 700 of the donors, most TCR beta V segments appeared in productive rearrangements about 87% or about 30% of the time, broadly matching IMGT annotations. A total of fewer than 200 TCR beta chains were listed by the study as associated with cytomegalovirus. In both the original and validation cohorts, the classifier was reported to diagnose cytomegalovirus status with high specificity and sensitivity. Assigning TCR associations to individual alleles was difficult when HLA alleles, especially DR and DQ, strongly co-occurred. Roughly uniform sequencing depth across donors was assumed in presence/absence analyses, although this assumption may not hold. In a later analysis, HLA-associated TCR beta chains were found to be more clonally expanded and to have lower generation probabilities than equally common non-associated chains. Only TCR beta chains were sequenced in this cohort, and the absence of alpha or paired-chain data limited detectable features. The sequencing pipeline was judged likely to have produced a cluster of highly shared sequence variants as a technical artifact. Several of the top co-occurrence clusters appeared to be linked to parvovirus B19, influenza, CMV and Epstein-Barr virus, according to a later analysis. In a later genetic analysis, a missense DCLRE1C variant was associated with V-gene and J-gene trimming of TCR beta chains, and the association was replicated in an independent cohort. A few of the identified cytomegalovirus-associated TCR beta chains were confirmed in vitro to be specific for cytomegalovirus antigens. Because counts were too low, about 18 rarely observed V segments, including chromosome 9 orphons, were excluded from the earlier analysis of 587 of the donors.

The germline V gene gives CDR1 as MNHNS and CDR2 as SASEGT. The CDR3 numbers 17 residues from cysteine through phenylalanine. Of all the DNA, just the CDR3 is kept, 51 bases in frame from base 1. Relative to germline, V is missing 1 base and J is missing 2 bases, with 7 bases of the junction outside any gene match. The sequence came from a woman aged 55-69 years in good health and CMV-seronegative. This chain is built from TRBV6-1 and TRBJ2-2; 7 bases in the junction line up with TRBD2. The material sequenced was PBMCs. This receptor carries the CDR3 CASSEVSGGTNTGELFF. The sequence in DNA is TGTGCCAGCAGTGAAGTATCCGGGGGGACCAACACCGGGGAGCTGTTTTTT.